This TCR beta chain appears in the sequencing data of a study of T cell clones after liver transplantation. Background on the study: A pre-transplant mixed lymphocyte reaction with TCRbeta sequencing defined graft-donor-reactive clones followed in post-transplant blood. Draws occurred before transplant, before withdrawal, and after complete or failed withdrawal.

Germline values: CDR1 SGDLS, CDR2 YYNGEE. CDR3 size: 14 residues. Deletions cut 2 bases from V and 2 bases from J, with 9 bases between. Sequencing used immunoSEQ multiplex PCR; TCRdb keeps in-frame clones, though not all of them. Among about 75,000 clones listed, around 84% were seen once. The sample was CD4+ T cells from blood, taken about 50 months after liver transplant. This chain uses TRBV9 with TRBJ2-3; possible D gene TRBD2, 5 bases. The TCR comes from a human patient who received a liver transplant. Part of the T cells may come from the graft donor. The CDR3 sequence: CASSVEGNTDTQYF. Written as DNA, the CDR3 is TGTGCCAGCAGCGTTGAGGGCAACACAGATACGCAGTATTTT. Variable domain in full (rest from reference TRBV9 and TRBJ2-3): DSGVTQTPKHLITATGQRVTLRCSPRSGDLSVYWYQQSLDQGLQFLIQYYNGEERAKGNILERFSAQQFPDLHSELNLSSLELGDSALYFCASSVEGNTDTQYFGPGTRLTVL.